The rows below give T cell receptor beta chains drawn from one sample of a study of blood T cells in healthy people across ages. TCRdb re-derived calls from the 5' RACE reads in MiXCR, one entry per CDR3 protein. Among 600,000 to 900,000 distinct CDR3 sequences listed, approximately 24% were seen once. This sample was shared with a second study, whose subject was T cells of mothers and their children.

Sequencing was carried out using blood. Receptors were obtained from a boy aged 10-17 years in good health. The CDR3 runs from the conserved cysteine through the conserved F or W.

TRBV4-1	TRBJ2-7	CASSQEGQGGYEQYF
TRBV7-9	TRBJ2-7	CASSFRQESYEQYF
TRBV21-1	NA	CASSKEWGGLYEQYF
TRBV5-1	TRBJ2-6	CASSTGTTGANVLTF
TRBV6-1	TRBJ2-1	CASSMDGYNEQFF
TRBV7-9	TRBJ1-4	CASSSWTGHEKLFF
TRBV11-2	TRBJ2-3	CASSLMRGGLNTQYF
TRBV9	TRBJ2-3	CASSVDPVGPDTQYF
TRBV9	TRBJ1-1	CASSGSGTTNTEAFF
TRBV10-3	TRBJ2-3	CAISTTSGLAGGPTDTQYF
TRBV10-3	TRBJ2-4	CAISESGQGKMDIQYF
TRBV10-2	TRBJ2-5	CASSDKRGGGRETQYF
TRBV7-9	TRBJ2-4	CASSLAGEVGNIQYF
TRBV10-3	TRBJ2-5	CAISEPQMGIAEFF
TRBV19	NA	CASKSGGASEQFF
TRBV12-3/TRBV12-4	TRBJ1-1	CASSLRQGTEAFF
TRBV7-8	TRBJ1-1	CASRASDRASSMNTEAFF
TRBV7-2	TRBJ2-5	CASRRLAGVETQYF